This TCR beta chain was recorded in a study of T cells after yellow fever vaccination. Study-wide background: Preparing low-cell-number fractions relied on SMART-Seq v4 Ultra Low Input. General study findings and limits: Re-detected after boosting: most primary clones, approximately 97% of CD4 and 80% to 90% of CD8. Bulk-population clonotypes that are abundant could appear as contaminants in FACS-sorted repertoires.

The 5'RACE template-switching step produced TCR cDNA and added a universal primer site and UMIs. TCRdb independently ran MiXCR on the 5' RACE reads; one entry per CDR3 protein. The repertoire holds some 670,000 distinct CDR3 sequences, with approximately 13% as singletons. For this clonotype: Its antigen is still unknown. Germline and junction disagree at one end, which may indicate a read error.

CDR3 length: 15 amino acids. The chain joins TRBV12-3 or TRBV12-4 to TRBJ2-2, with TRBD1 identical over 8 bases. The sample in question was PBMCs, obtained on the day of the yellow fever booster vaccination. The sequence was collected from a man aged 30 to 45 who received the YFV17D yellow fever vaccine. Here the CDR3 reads CASSLAPQGAGELFF. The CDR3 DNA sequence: TGTGCCAGCAGCTTAGCCCCACAGGGGGCCGGGGAGCTGTTTTTT.